The 15 T cell receptor beta chains in this list originate from one sample, sequenced in a study of T cell clusters in autoimmune cytopenias. TRB was amplified by touch-down multiplex PCR, primer pools A and B combined. Reanalyzing the multiplex PCR reads, TCRdb keeps one entry per CDR3 protein, without DNA. This sample carries thousands of distinct CDR3 sequences, with approximately 16% going to the ten biggest clones. TRB was amplified from roughly 0.25 ug of peripheral blood genomic DNA per sample. Sequences were obtained from peripheral blood. These receptors were collected from a human donor with an autoimmune cytopenia or autoimmune hepatitis (not recorded which).

Here the CDR3 reads CASGRMGQANYGYTF. V gene TRBV6-5 combines with J gene TRBJ1-2. The CDR3 consists of 15 residues. Germline values: CDR1 MNHEY, CDR2 SVGAGI.

This clonotype is classed as medium-sized by frequency. The chain links TRBV19 to TRBJ2-3; TCRdb indicates TRBD2, and absent DNA this call remains unverified. CDR3 length: 14 amino acids. CDR1 is LNHDA and CDR2 is SQIVND in the germline V gene (reference sequence). The CDR3 is CATSQGLNTDTQYF. Using reference TRBV19 and TRBJ2-3 for the parts outside the CDR3, the full variable domain is DGGITQSPKYLFRKEGQNVTLSCEQNLNHDAMYWYRQDPGQGLRLIYYSQIVNDFQKGDIAEGYSVSREKKESFPLTVTSAQKNPTAFYLCATSQGLNTDTQYFGPGTRLTVL.

The J gene is TRBJ2-7, the V gene TRBV6-1; TCRdb's D gene call, TRBD1, goes unchecked for lack of DNA. Germline assignment: CDR1 MNHNS and CDR2 SASEGT. The CDR3 is 13 amino acids. The chain's CDR3 is CASSARQGYEQYF.

This chain joins TRBV13 and TRBJ1-1; absent DNA, TCRdb's TRBD1 call cannot be checked. The V gene's germline CDR1 is PRHDT and CDR2 FYEKMQ (reference sequence). The CDR3 extends over 13 amino acids. The chain's CDR3 is CASSLDRQGEAFF.

V is TRBV5-4 and J is TRBJ2-1. This CDR3 spans 15 amino acids. Germline V gene data show CDR1 as SGHNT and CDR2 as YYREEE (reference sequence). CDR3 sequence reads: CASSFMAVSYNEQFF.

V is TRBV27 and J is TRBJ2-7. The CDR3 is made up of 14 amino acids. CDR1 MNHEY and CDR2 SMNVEV come from the germline V gene (reference sequence). The CDR3 here is CASSLLRESYEQYF.

This chain joins TRBV19 and TRBJ1-2; TCRdb lists TRBD1, though no DNA is available to test this call. The CDR3 has 13 amino acids. The V gene's germline CDR1 is LNHDA and CDR2 SQIVND (reference sequence). This CDR3 reads CASWPTGGYGYTF. Based on the CDR3 plus reference TRBV19 and TRBJ1-2, the full variable domain is DGGITQSPKYLFRKEGQNVTLSCEQNLNHDAMYWYRQDPGQGLRLIYYSQIVNDFQKGDIAEGYSVSREKKESFPLTVTSAQKNPTAFYLCASWPTGGYGYTFGSGTRLTVV.

The chain recombines TRBV30 with TRBJ2-7; TCRdb designates TRBD1, a call that cannot be tested without DNA. This CDR3 has 15 residues. Germline values: CDR1 GTSNPN, CDR2 SVGIG (reference sequence). CDR3: CAWSRTGGVLYEQYF.

Its frequency marks this clonotype as medium-sized (0.01 to 0.1%). The rearrangement links TRBV6-6 to TRBJ2-2; TCRdb's D gene call, TRBD2, goes unchecked for lack of DNA. The CDR3 extends over 14 amino acids. Germline-derived CDR1 and CDR2 are MNHNY and SVGAGI (reference sequence). The CDR3 here is CASRPGTSSGELFF.

This chain joins TRBV12-3 or TRBV12-4 and TRBJ2-2. This CDR3 has 15 residues. CDR3 amino acids: CASGPLVLNTGELFF.

V usage is TRBV5-4 and J usage is TRBJ1-6. CDR3 length equals 16 residues. The V gene's germline CDR1 is SGHNT and CDR2 YYREEE (reference sequence). CDR3: CASSSAVTGSNSPLHF.

The J gene is TRBJ2-5, the V gene TRBV11-1; checking the TCRdb D call of TRBD1 is not possible without DNA. This CDR3 is 14 amino acids long. From germline, CDR1 is SGHAT and CDR2 FQDESV (reference sequence). The CDR3 loop is CASSLYRGVETQYF.

V gene TRBV19 combines with J gene TRBJ1-5; TCRdb picks TRBD1, but there is no DNA to check that call. This CDR3 spans 15 amino acids. Germline CDR1 LNHDA, CDR2 SQIVND (reference sequence). The CDR3 region is CASSSRQGGNQPQHF.

This chain uses TRBV30 with TRBJ1-1; no DNA is available, so the TRBD1 call from TCRdb remains unchecked. This CDR3 spans 12 amino acids. Germline V gives CDR1 GTSNPN, CDR2 SVGIG (reference sequence). The CDR3 region is CAWGQVNTEAFF.

The chain has TRBV6-5 and TRBJ1-2; TCRdb designates TRBD1, a call that cannot be tested without DNA. The CDR3 extends over 14 amino acids. Germline lookup yields CDR1 MNHEY and CDR2 SVGAGI. CDR3 residues: CASSYGQGFDGYTF.